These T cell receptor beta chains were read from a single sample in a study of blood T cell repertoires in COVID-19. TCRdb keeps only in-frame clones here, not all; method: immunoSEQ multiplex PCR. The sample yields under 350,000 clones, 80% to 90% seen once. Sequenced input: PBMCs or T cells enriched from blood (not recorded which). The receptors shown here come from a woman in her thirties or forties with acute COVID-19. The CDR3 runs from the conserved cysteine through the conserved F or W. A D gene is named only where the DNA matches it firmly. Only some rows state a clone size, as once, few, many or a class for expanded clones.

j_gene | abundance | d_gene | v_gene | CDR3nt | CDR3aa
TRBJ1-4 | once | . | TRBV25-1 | TGTGCCAGCAGTGCACAGAATCTTGCAACTAATGAAAAACTGTTTTTT | CASSAQNLATNEKLFF
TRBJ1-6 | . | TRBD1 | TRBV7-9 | TGTGCCAGCAGCTTAGCAGGGGGCAATTCACCCCTCCACTTT | CASSLAGGNSPLHF
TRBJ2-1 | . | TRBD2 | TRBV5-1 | TGCGCCAGCTCAGCTTGGCCGATACAGCGGGGGGGTGGTAATGAGCAGTTCTTC | CASSAWPIQRGGGNEQFF
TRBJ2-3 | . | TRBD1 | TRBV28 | TGTGCCAGCGGCCGTGGGGGGACAGGCCGCACAGATACGCAGTATTTT | CASGRGGTGRTDTQYF
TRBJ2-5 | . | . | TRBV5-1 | TGCGCCAGCCGGACAGAGGAGGAGACCCAGTACTTC | CASRTEEETQYF
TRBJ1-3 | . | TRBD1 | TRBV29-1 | TGCAGCGTTATGACAGGGGGCTGGTTTGGAAACACCATATATTTT | CSVMTGGWFGNTIYF
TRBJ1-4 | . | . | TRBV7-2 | TGTGCCAGCAGCTTAGCCGGGGGGAATGAAAAACTGTTTTTT | CASSLAGGNEKLFF
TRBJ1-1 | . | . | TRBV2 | TGTGCCAGCCAGCGGAGGAACACTGAAGCTTTCTTT | CASQRRNTEAFF
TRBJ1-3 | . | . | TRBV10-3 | TGTGCCATCAGTGAGGAGTTGGGGGGGACCTCTGGAAACACCATATATTTT | CAISEELGGTSGNTIYF
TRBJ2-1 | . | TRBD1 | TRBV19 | TGTGCCAGTAGTATGAGACAGGGGTGGAATGAGCAGTTCTTC | CASSMRQGWNEQFF
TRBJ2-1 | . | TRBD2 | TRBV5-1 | TGCGCCAGCAGCTCCCGCGGGGCCGGGACTAGCGGGGGATTTGAGCAGTTCTTC | CASSSRGAGTSGGFEQFF
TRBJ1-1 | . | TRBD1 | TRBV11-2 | TGTGCCAGCAGCTTACGGCAGGGGGTAAGGAACACTGAAGCTTTCTTT | CASSLRQGVRNTEAFF
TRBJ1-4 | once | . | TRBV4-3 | TGCGCCAGCAGCCAAGATCGGCGGGATTCCAAAAAACTGTTTTTT | CASSQDRRDSKKLFF
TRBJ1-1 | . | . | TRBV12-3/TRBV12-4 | TGTGCCAGCAGTGTAGGGAGCACTGAAGCTTTCTTT | CASSVGSTEAFF
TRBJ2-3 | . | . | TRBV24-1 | TGTGCCACCAGTGATTCACAGGATAGCACAGATACGCAGTATTTT | CATSDSQDSTDTQYF
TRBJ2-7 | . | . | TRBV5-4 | TGTGCCAGCAGCTCATCCTCCTACGAGCAGTACTTC | CASSSSSYEQYF
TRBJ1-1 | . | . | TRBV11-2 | TGTGCCAGCAGCTTAAGCGGGGGGGCCCTCACTGAAGCTTTCTTT | CASSLSGGALTEAFF
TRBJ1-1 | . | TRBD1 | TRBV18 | TGTGCCAGCTCACGTGGGACAGGGCTTTTGAACACTGAAGCTTTCTTT | CASSRGTGLLNTEAFF
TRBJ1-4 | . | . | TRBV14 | TGTGCCAGCAGCCAAGAAGGCGCAGGGGTCGGTGAAAAACTGTTTTTT | CASSQEGAGVGEKLFF
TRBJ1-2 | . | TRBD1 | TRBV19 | TGTGCCAGTAGTATATTTCCAGGGGGCAACTATGGCTACACCTTC | CASSIFPGGNYGYTF
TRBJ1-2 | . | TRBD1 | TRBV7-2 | TGTGCCAGCAGCCCGGGACAGGATACTGGCTACACCTTC | CASSPGQDTGYTF
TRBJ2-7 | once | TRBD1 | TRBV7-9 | TGTGCCAGCAGCTTAGAGACAGGGAGCTCCTACGAGCAGTACTTC | CASSLETGSSYEQYF
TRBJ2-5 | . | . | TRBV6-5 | TGTGCCAGCAGTTACTCGTACGAGCCGTCCGCCCAGTACTTC | CASSYSYEPSAQYF
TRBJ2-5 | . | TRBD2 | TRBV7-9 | TGTGCCAGCAGCTTAATTAGGGCGGGAGGTGGAGAGACCCAGTACTTC | CASSLIRAGGGETQYF
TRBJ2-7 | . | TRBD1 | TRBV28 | TGTGCCAGCAGTTTACCGGGACAGGGGTCCATCGAGCAGTACTTC | CASSLPGQGSIEQYF
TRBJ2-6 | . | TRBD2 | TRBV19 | TGTGCCAGCACGGGACTAGCGGGCCTGTCTGGGGCCAACGTCCTGACTTTC | CASTGLAGLSGANVLTF
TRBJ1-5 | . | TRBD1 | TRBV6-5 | TGTGCCAGCAGTATCTTGGACAGGCTGAATCAGCCCCAGCATTTT | CASSILDRLNQPQHF
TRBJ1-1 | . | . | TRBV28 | TGTGCCAGCAGATTTTTGGCGGGAGGGGAAAACACTGAAGCTTTCTTT | CASRFLAGGENTEAFF